The rows below give T cell receptor beta chains drawn from one sample of a study of cytomegalovirus exposure and HLA in healthy donors. Method: immunoSEQ multiplex PCR; TCRdb's copy keeps in-frame clones and lacks some. The sample has 100,000 to 150,000 clones, roughly 82% seen once. The sequenced material came from PBMCs. The receptors were gathered from a man aged 18 to 30 in good health and CMV-seropositive. The CDR3 runs from the conserved cysteine through the conserved F or W.

V gene: TRBV10-1
J gene: TRBJ1-5
CDR3 protein: CASSGQPGQPQHF

V gene: TRBV14
J gene: TRBJ2-1
CDR3 protein: CASSQYSGSRYNEQFF

V gene: TRBV6-6
J gene: TRBJ2-1
CDR3 protein: CASSYPGLAGYNEQFF

V gene: TRBV5-1
J gene: TRBJ2-2
CDR3 protein: CASSLASDYYTGELFF

V gene: TRBV29-1
J gene: TRBJ2-1
CDR3 protein: CSVEDFSENNEQFF

V gene: TRBV5-3
J gene: TRBJ2-1
CDR3 protein: CARSPGTAGAARYNEQFF

V gene: TRBV6-1
J gene: TRBJ1-2
CDR3 protein: CASSEERGRANYGYTF

V gene: TRBV6-5
J gene: TRBJ2-3
CDR3 protein: CASSFYPPGTDTQYF

V gene: TRBV2
J gene: TRBJ1-5
CDR3 protein: CASSYRPGDNQPQHF

V gene: TRBV14
J gene: TRBJ2-2
CDR3 protein: CASSPRPLIPPLNTGELFF

V gene: TRBV15
J gene: TRBJ1-3
CDR3 protein: CATSKEGLSSGNTIYF

V gene: TRBV5-6
J gene: TRBJ2-2
CDR3 protein: CASSLIQGGGSGELFF

V gene: TRBV6-1
J gene: TRBJ1-6
CDR3 protein: CASSLRGEPLHF

V gene: TRBV25-1
J gene: TRBJ1-1
CDR3 protein: CASSEMGEGPNTEAFF

V gene: TRBV28
J gene: TRBJ2-4
CDR3 protein: CASSPSGVIAKNSQYF

V gene: TRBV28
J gene: TRBJ1-3
CDR3 protein: CASSLPGQGLPASGNTIYF

V gene: TRBV5-1
J gene: TRBJ2-1
CDR3 protein: CASSLEGEAGGYNEQFF

V gene: TRBV12-5
J gene: TRBJ2-3
CDR3 protein: CASGRQAVDTQYF

V gene: TRBV19
J gene: TRBJ2-7
CDR3 protein: CASSAFGEVAYEQYF

V gene: TRBV7-8
J gene: TRBJ2-2
CDR3 protein: CASSLDRPGFTGELFF

V gene: TRBV13
J gene: TRBJ2-1
CDR3 protein: CASSLGRGNEQFF

V gene: TRBV25-1
J gene: TRBJ1-2
CDR3 protein: CASRGDRGNYGYTF

V gene: TRBV11-2
J gene: TRBJ2-7
CDR3 protein: CASSLTQGYEQYF

V gene: TRBV19
J gene: TRBJ2-1
CDR3 protein: CASSAGSDSYNEQFF

V gene: TRBV4-1
J gene: TRBJ2-7
CDR3 protein: CASSQDVASHYEQYF

V gene: TRBV5-1
J gene: TRBJ2-7
CDR3 protein: CASSLGLAAGEQYF

V gene: TRBV14
J gene: TRBJ1-2
CDR3 protein: CASSHTPGQGYYGYTF

V gene: TRBV14
J gene: TRBJ1-2
CDR3 protein: CASSHPGQGLGYTF

V gene: TRBV28
J gene: TRBJ1-2
CDR3 protein: CASSRQGANGYTF

V gene: TRBV7-8
J gene: TRBJ1-1
CDR3 protein: CASRPHRGLTEAFF

V gene: TRBV30
J gene: NA
CDR3 protein: CAWSGRGVYEQYF

V gene: TRBV5-1
J gene: TRBJ2-1
CDR3 protein: CASSFSPTSSYNEQFF

V gene: TRBV18
J gene: TRBJ1-3
CDR3 protein: CASSEGTGNTIYF

V gene: TRBV9
J gene: TRBJ2-3
CDR3 protein: CASSVYRTGRIGGDTQYF

V gene: TRBV9
J gene: TRBJ1-1
CDR3 protein: CASSAAGTENTEAFF

V gene: TRBV7-9
J gene: TRBJ1-2
CDR3 protein: CASSRTGVGYTF

V gene: TRBV2
J gene: TRBJ1-2
CDR3 protein: CASSKQGAEYGYTF

V gene: TRBV7-9
J gene: TRBJ2-7
CDR3 protein: CASSLTDGIGEQYF

V gene: TRBV7-3
J gene: TRBJ2-5
CDR3 protein: CASSLIGGGFQETQYF

V gene: TRBV27
J gene: TRBJ2-7
CDR3 protein: CASRATSGRGYEQYF

V gene: TRBV6-6
J gene: TRBJ2-3
CDR3 protein: CASSFMTSGIDTQYF

V gene: TRBV6-5
J gene: TRBJ2-7
CDR3 protein: CASSYGRVRGSYEQYF

V gene: TRBV6-1
J gene: TRBJ1-1
CDR3 protein: CASSEVAVELNTEAFF

V gene: TRBV30
J gene: TRBJ2-2
CDR3 protein: CAWAGRSESGELFF

V gene: TRBV4-2
J gene: TRBJ2-2
CDR3 protein: CASSQTGTSGEGELFF

V gene: TRBV27
J gene: TRBJ2-1
CDR3 protein: CASSLQGNEQFF

V gene: TRBV9
J gene: TRBJ2-7
CDR3 protein: CASSVDTGAVSPYEQYF

V gene: TRBV19
J gene: TRBJ2-7
CDR3 protein: CASSKPGQGINEQYF

V gene: TRBV15
J gene: TRBJ1-1
CDR3 protein: CATSRGSGGATGAFF

V gene: TRBV6-1
J gene: TRBJ1-2
CDR3 protein: CASHEYRGFYGYTF

V gene: TRBV6-6
J gene: TRBJ1-1
CDR3 protein: CASSAGQGSTEAFF

V gene: TRBV6-5
J gene: NA
CDR3 protein: CASSGGAQGYEQYF

V gene: TRBV10-3
J gene: TRBJ1-1
CDR3 protein: CAISEEGRGLMNTEAFF

V gene: TRBV5-1
J gene: TRBJ2-2
CDR3 protein: CASSLEPGDLNTGELFF

V gene: TRBV4-2
J gene: TRBJ2-2
CDR3 protein: CASSQADIQGNGGELFF

V gene: TRBV28
J gene: TRBJ2-2
CDR3 protein: CAIKTGANTGELFF